One T cell receptor beta chain is described in this entry. Its antigen is undetermined. The protocol was immunoSEQ multiplex PCR, while the TCRdb copy is restricted to in-frame clones and leaves out a portion. The data show roughly 46,000 clones, with about three quarters seen just once and 12% held by the top ten. Time point specified: cycle 4 day 1 (C4D1), after less than 7 weeks of nivolumab. With no exception, relapse followed autologous stem cell transplantation in all patients, and brentuximab vedotin exposure varied. Patients reached a best response of complete response, partial response or progressive disease. Germline CDR1 is SGDLS and CDR2 is YYNGEE. V was pared by 3 bases and J by 2 bases, with 13 bases between. The CDR3 runs 15 residues. This entry comes from a study of PD-1 blockade in classical Hodgkin lymphoma. The study, taken as a whole, reports: TCR diversity at baseline was reported to be reduced in newly diagnosed patients relative to healthy donors. Researchers reported that CD4+ TCR diversity, though not CD8+, rose significantly by C4D1. Patients with a complete response exhibited baseline diversity comparable to newly diagnosed patients.

Source: peripheral blood mononuclear cells (PBMCs), taken before the fourth cycle of nivolumab. The receptor was derived from a human donor with classical Hodgkin lymphoma. The V gene is TRBV9, the J gene TRBJ2-3; tentatively, D is TRBD1 or TRBD2 (5 bases each). The CDR3 spells CASSAGQVATDTQYF. CDR3 DNA sequence: TGTGCCAGCAGCGCGGGGCAGGTTGCCACAGATACGCAGTATTTT.